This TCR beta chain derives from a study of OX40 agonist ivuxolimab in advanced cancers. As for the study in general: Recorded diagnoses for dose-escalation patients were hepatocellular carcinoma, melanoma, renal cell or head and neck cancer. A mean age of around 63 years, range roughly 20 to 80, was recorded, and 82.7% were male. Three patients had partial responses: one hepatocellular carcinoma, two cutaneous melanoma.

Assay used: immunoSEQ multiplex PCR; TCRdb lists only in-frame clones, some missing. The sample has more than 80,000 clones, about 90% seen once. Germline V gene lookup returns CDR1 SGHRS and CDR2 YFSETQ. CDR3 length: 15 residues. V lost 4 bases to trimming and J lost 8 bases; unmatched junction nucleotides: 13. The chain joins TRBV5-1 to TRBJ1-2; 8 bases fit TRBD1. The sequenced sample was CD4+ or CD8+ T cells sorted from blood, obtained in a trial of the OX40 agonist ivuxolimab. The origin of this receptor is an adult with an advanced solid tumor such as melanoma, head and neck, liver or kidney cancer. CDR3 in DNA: TGCGCCAGCAGCACGGGCGGCCAGGGGGCGCGGGGCTACACCTTC. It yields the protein CASSTGGQGARGYTF.